These 14 T cell receptor beta chains were all obtained from the same sample, sequenced in a study of OX40 agonist ivuxolimab in advanced cancers. Assay: immunoSEQ multiplex PCR; the TCRdb copy retains only in-frame clones and omits some. The repertoire consists of over 55,000 clones, with approximately 82% occurring once and the leading ten covering under 2%. The starting material was CD4+ or CD8+ T cells sorted from blood, obtained in a trial of the OX40 agonist ivuxolimab. Receptor source: an adult with an advanced solid tumor such as melanoma, head and neck, liver or kidney cancer.

V is TRBV11-1 and J is TRBJ2-1; 11 bases agree with TRBD2. The CDR3 covers 15 residues. CDR1 and CDR2 (germline): SGHAT, FQDESV (reference sequence). V shed 5 bases and J 7 bases; nucleotides not matched to a gene: 7. The CDR3 spells CASSPGLAALNEQFF. The CDR3 DNA sequence: TGTGCCAGCAGCCCGGGACTAGCGGCATTGAATGAGCAGTTCTTC.

V gene TRBV10-3 combines with J gene TRBJ2-5; no definite D call. The germline V gene encodes CDR1 ENHRY and CDR2 SYGVKD. This CDR3 has 14 residues. Trimming pared 1 base from V and 3 bases from J, leaving 9 bases between. CDR3 protein: CAISEYGSEETQYF. In DNA form, the CDR3 reads TGTGCCATCAGTGAGTATGGCAGTGAAGAGACCCAGTACTTC.

Concerning this clone itself: The junction departs from the called germline gene at one end, perhaps through a read error. This rearrangement joins TRBV7-7 to TRBJ2-1, with 10 bases lining up with TRBD2. Germline V gene sequence: CDR1 SSHAT, CDR2 FNYEAQ (reference sequence). CDR3 length: 14 amino acids. In DNA, the CDR3 is TGTGCTAGCAGCCCCGCGCTAGCGGGGGCCCCACAGTTCTTC. It specifies CASSPALAGAPQFF.

The chain couples TRBV28 to TRBJ2-5, with TRBD1 matching over 9 bases. Germline CDR1 and CDR2: MDHEN and SYDVKM. The CDR3 is 14 amino acids. Trimming took 5 bases from V and 4 from J; bases not matched to a gene: 5. The DNA of the CDR3 is TGTGCCAGCAGTCTACCGGGACAGGGAGAGACCCAGTACTTC. Amino acid sequence: CASSLPGQGETQYF. The full variable domain, its missing parts supplied by reference TRBV28 and TRBJ2-5, is DVKVTQSSRYLVKRTGEKVFLECVQDMDHENMFWYRQDPGLGLRLIYFSYDVKMKEKGDIPEGYSVSREKKERFSLILESASTNQTSMYLCASSLPGQGETQYFGPGTRLLVL.

Of note for this clone: At one end, the junction sequence differs from germline, possibly due to a read error. The sample carries other DNA sequences with the same CDR3. The genes are TRBV28 and TRBJ2-1; 9 positions agree with TRBD1. Germline V CDR1 and CDR2: MDHEN, SYDVKM. This CDR3 is 15 amino acids long. The CDR3 spells CASSLTGTGYNEQFF. CDR3 DNA sequence: TGTGCTAGCAGTTTAACCGGGACAGGGTACAATGAGCAGTTCTTC.

V usage is TRBV28 and J usage is TRBJ2-5, with unresolved D. The CDR3 spans 13 residues. V lost 8 bases to trimming and J lost 1 base, with 11 bases between them. The V gene's germline CDR1 is MDHEN and CDR2 SYDVKM. For the CDR3, the DNA is TGTGCCAGCGGAGTAGTGTTCCAAGAGACCCAGTACTTC. This gives the protein CASGVVFQETQYF.

This clone was seen a handful of times. Distinct nucleotide sequences in the sample also encode this CDR3. This chain connects TRBV30 to TRBJ1-2, with TRBD1 matching over 7 bases. There are 13 residues in the CDR3. The germline V gene encodes CDR1 GTSNPN and CDR2 SVGIG (reference sequence). CDR3 DNA: TGTGCACGGAGACAGGGCCTAAACTATGGCTACACCTTC. Translating gives CARRQGLNYGYTF.

This chain joins TRBV27 and TRBJ1-6; D perhaps matches TRBD1 (5 bases). V lost 5 bases and J lost 6, with 17 bases in between. The germline V gene has CDR1 MNHEY and CDR2 SMNVEV (reference sequence). This CDR3 region has 16 residues. CDR3 sequence (DNA): TGTGCCAGCAGTCGCCACCAGGGAGATCGTAATTCACCCCTCCACTTT. It is translated as CASSRHQGDRNSPLHF.

The V gene is TRBV6-1, the J gene TRBJ2-5, with D uncertain. Germline V gives CDR1 MNHNS, CDR2 SASEGT. CDR3 length: 15 amino acids. V was cut by 0 bases and J by 5 bases, with 13 bases left in between. Written as DNA, the CDR3 is TGTGCCAGCAGTGAAGCGCGAGATGGAACGGAGACCCAGTACTTC. As protein: CASSEARDGTETQYF.

The V call is TRBV28, the J call TRBJ2-7; TRBD2 aligns across 11 bases. Unmatched junction bases numbered 11, after V lost 5 bases and J lost 5 bases. This CDR3 has 16 residues. Germline V gives CDR1 MDHEN, CDR2 SYDVKM. The CDR3 spells CASSRSSGRIRDEQYF. The DNA for the CDR3 is TGTGCCAGCAGTCGTTCTAGCGGGAGGATTCGGGACGAGCAGTACTTC.

This clone was observed a few times. This chain uses TRBV2 with TRBJ2-5; D is perhaps TRBD2 (6 bases). V was cut by 5 bases and J by 1 base, with 11 bases left in between. The length of the CDR3 is 14 residues. Germline V gene sequence: CDR1 SNHLY, CDR2 FYNNEI. CDR3 sequence: CASSPLAIQETQYF. CDR3 DNA: TGTGCCAGCAGTCCGCTAGCGATCCAAGAGACCCAGTACTTC.

The chain couples TRBV11-3 to TRBJ2-2; D remains unclear. Germline V gives CDR1 SGHNT, CDR2 YENEEA. This CDR3 comprises 14 residues. With 3 bases removed from V and 1 base from J, the gap between germline ends came to 6 bases. The CDR3 bases are TGTGCCAGCAGCTTTATGGGGAACACCGGGGAGCTGTTTTTT. Translating it yields CASSFMGNTGELFF.

This clone was observed once. The rearrangement joins TRBV7-3 to TRBJ2-3; D call uncertain. The ends were cut back, 5 bases at V and 3 bases at J, with 9 bases in the middle. The V gene's germline CDR1 is SGHTA and CDR2 FQGTGA. This CDR3 contains 13 residues. The DNA of the CDR3 is TGTGCCAGCAGCGCGAGTCCGACAGATACGCAGTATTTT. It encodes CASSASPTDTQYF.

This clone was observed a handful of times. CDR3 in DNA: TGCGCCAGCAGCTTGCCGGGACGAGAAAAACTGTTTTTT. As protein: CASSLPGREKLFF. The chain employs TRBV5-1 and TRBJ1-4; a possible D gene is TRBD1 (5 bases). CDR1 is SGHRS and CDR2 is YFSETQ in the germline V gene. Between the trimmed V and J ends, which lost 1 base and 8 bases, there was a span of 9 bases. The CDR3 length is 13 residues.